Listed below are T cell receptor beta chains from one sample, sequenced in a study of control samples from healthy donors and cancer patients. Only in-frame clones appear in the TCRdb table, and some are missing; sequencing was by immunoSEQ multiplex PCR. Among 90,000 to 100,000 clones listed, 70% to 80% were seen once. The sample taken for sequencing was blood. The receptors originated from a woman aged 25 to 39 in good health. The CDR3 runs from the conserved cysteine through the conserved F or W. Each record gives: D gene, V gene, clone size, J gene, CDR3 protein, CDR3 DNA. A D gene is named only where the DNA matches it firmly. The size entry is marked missing in some rows and otherwise reads once, few, many or a size class.

D gene: TRBD1; V gene: TRBV19; clone size: -; J gene: TRBJ1-1; CDR3 protein: CASSITGVNTEAFF; CDR3 DNA: TGTGCCAGTAGTATCACAGGGGTGAACACTGAAGCTTTCTTT
D gene: -; V gene: TRBV15; clone size: once; J gene: TRBJ2-1; CDR3 protein: CATSSLGAGINEQFF; CDR3 DNA: TGTGCCACCAGCAGCCTTGGGGCAGGGATAAATGAGCAGTTCTTC
D gene: TRBD1; V gene: TRBV18; clone size: -; J gene: TRBJ1-3; CDR3 protein: CASSLQGASGNTIYF; CDR3 DNA: TGTGCCAGCTCACTTCAGGGGGCCTCTGGAAACACCATATATTTT
D gene: -; V gene: TRBV7-3; clone size: few; J gene: TRBJ1-1; CDR3 protein: CASSLSRSTEAFF; CDR3 DNA: TGTGCCAGCAGCTTATCGCGGAGCACTGAAGCTTTCTTT
D gene: -; V gene: TRBV13; clone size: -; J gene: TRBJ1-3; CDR3 protein: CASSQLAQGRSGNTIYF; CDR3 DNA: TGTGCCAGCAGCCAACTAGCCCAGGGGCGCTCTGGAAACACCATATATTTT
D gene: -; V gene: TRBV2; clone size: -; J gene: TRBJ1-6; CDR3 protein: CASSVGRNSPLHF; CDR3 DNA: TGTGCCAGCAGTGTGGGGAGGAATTCACCCCTCCACTTT
D gene: -; V gene: TRBV6-1; clone size: -; J gene: TRBJ1-2; CDR3 protein: CASSESPETAYGYTF; CDR3 DNA: TGTGCCAGCAGTGAATCACCCGAGACAGCCTATGGCTACACCTTC
D gene: -; V gene: TRBV5-4; clone size: -; J gene: TRBJ1-1; CDR3 protein: CASSFPGPGTEAFF; CDR3 DNA: TGTGCCAGCAGCTTCCCAGGGCCGGGGACTGAAGCTTTCTTT
D gene: -; V gene: TRBV29-1; clone size: few; J gene: TRBJ1-2; CDR3 protein: CSVAPGRNYGYTF; CDR3 DNA: TGCAGCGTAGCCCCGGGACGGAACTATGGCTACACCTTC
D gene: -; V gene: TRBV29-1; clone size: -; J gene: TRBJ1-5; CDR3 protein: CSVRDSWGSNQPQHF; CDR3 DNA: TGCAGCGTACGGGACTCCTGGGGGAGCAATCAGCCCCAGCATTTT
D gene: -; V gene: TRBV6-1; clone size: -; J gene: TRBJ1-6; CDR3 protein: CASSEWNSYNSPLHF; CDR3 DNA: TGTGCCAGCAGTGAATGGAACTCCTATAATTCACCCCTCCACTTT
D gene: -; V gene: TRBV20-1; clone size: -; J gene: TRBJ2-3; CDR3 protein: CSAQHTDTQYF; CDR3 DNA: TGCAGTGCCCAGCACACAGATACGCAGTATTTT
D gene: -; V gene: TRBV5-6; clone size: -; J gene: TRBJ2-6; CDR3 protein: CASSSLSSGANVLTF; CDR3 DNA: TGTGCCAGCAGTTCGCTGAGCTCTGGGGCCAACGTCCTGACTTTC
D gene: TRBD1; V gene: TRBV7-6; clone size: -; J gene: TRBJ2-1; CDR3 protein: CASSPPGQGYNEQFF; CDR3 DNA: TGTGCCAGCAGCCCCCCGGGACAGGGGTACAATGAGCAGTTCTTC
D gene: TRBD2; V gene: TRBV6-1; clone size: -; J gene: TRBJ2-5; CDR3 protein: CASSEASGGAQQQYF; CDR3 DNA: TGTGCCAGCAGTGAAGCTAGCGGGGGGGCCCAGCAACAGTACTTC
D gene: TRBD1; V gene: TRBV10-3; clone size: -; J gene: TRBJ2-2; CDR3 protein: CAISGLTGGEDTGELFF; CDR3 DNA: TGTGCCATCAGTGGTCTGACAGGGGGCGAAGACACCGGGGAGCTGTTTTTT
D gene: -; V gene: TRBV25-1; clone size: few; J gene: TRBJ1-2; CDR3 protein: CASSATNRPASYGYTF; CDR3 DNA: TGTGCCAGCAGTGCCACGAACAGGCCGGCCTCTTATGGCTACACCTTC
D gene: TRBD1; V gene: TRBV5-4; clone size: -; J gene: TRBJ1-6; CDR3 protein: CASSPTGVDSPLHF; CDR3 DNA: TGTGCCAGCAGTCCAACAGGGGTAGATTCACCCCTCCACTTT
D gene: -; V gene: TRBV5-4; clone size: -; J gene: TRBJ2-5; CDR3 protein: CASSLGGQETQYF; CDR3 DNA: TGTGCCAGCAGCTTGGGGGGTCAAGAGACCCAGTACTTC
D gene: TRBD2; V gene: TRBV5-6; clone size: -; J gene: TRBJ2-1; CDR3 protein: CASSFQGTSGGLGEQFF; CDR3 DNA: TGTGCCAGCAGCTTCCAAGGGACTAGCGGGGGTTTGGGTGAGCAGTTCTTC
D gene: -; V gene: TRBV6-5; clone size: once; J gene: TRBJ2-5; CDR3 protein: CASSYSLGGPGTQYF; CDR3 DNA: TGTGCCAGCAGTTACTCGCTGGGGGGGCCGGGGACCCAGTACTTC
D gene: -; V gene: TRBV3-1/TRBV3-2; clone size: -; J gene: TRBJ1-2; CDR3 protein: CARPGSGSLCNYGYTF; CDR3 DNA: TGTGCCAGGCCTGGGTCGGGTTCCCTATGTAACTATGGCTACACCTTC
D gene: TRBD2; V gene: TRBV11-2; clone size: -; J gene: TRBJ2-1; CDR3 protein: CASSYPSGVDNEQFF; CDR3 DNA: TGTGCCAGCAGCTACCCTAGCGGGGTTGACAATGAGCAGTTCTTC
D gene: TRBD1; V gene: TRBV5-5; clone size: once; J gene: TRBJ1-1; CDR3 protein: CASSSRQGAGAEAFF; CDR3 DNA: TGTGCCAGCAGCTCACGACAGGGGGCGGGGGCTGAAGCTTTCTTT
D gene: TRBD1; V gene: TRBV29-1; clone size: -; J gene: TRBJ1-2; CDR3 protein: CSVGPGTEYGYTF; CDR3 DNA: TGCAGCGTAGGCCCCGGGACAGAATATGGCTACACCTTC
D gene: TRBD1; V gene: TRBV9; clone size: few; J gene: TRBJ1-6; CDR3 protein: CASSDRGSNSPLHF; CDR3 DNA: TGTGCCAGCAGCGACAGGGGTTCGAACTCACCCCTCCACTTT
D gene: -; V gene: TRBV30; clone size: -; J gene: TRBJ1-5; CDR3 protein: CAWSEARNQPQHF; CDR3 DNA: TGTGCCTGGAGTGAAGCCAGAAATCAGCCCCAGCATTTT
D gene: TRBD1; V gene: TRBV7-2; clone size: -; J gene: TRBJ1-2; CDR3 protein: CASSLTGTGGYGYTF; CDR3 DNA: TGTGCCAGCAGCCTCACCGGGACAGGGGGCTATGGCTACACCTTC
D gene: -; V gene: TRBV2; clone size: -; J gene: TRBJ1-2; CDR3 protein: CASSEQGFHYGYTF; CDR3 DNA: TGTGCCAGCAGTGAACAGGGGTTCCACTATGGCTACACCTTC
D gene: -; V gene: TRBV29-1; clone size: -; J gene: TRBJ1-1; CDR3 protein: CSVVSGQRVISTEAFF; CDR3 DNA: TGCAGCGTTGTATCAGGACAGAGGGTAATTAGCACTGAAGCTTTCTTT
D gene: -; V gene: TRBV18; clone size: -; J gene: TRBJ1-2; CDR3 protein: CASSKSGVDGYTF; CDR3 DNA: TGTGCCAGCTCCAAGTCCGGGGTGGATGGCTACACCTTC
D gene: -; V gene: TRBV13; clone size: -; J gene: TRBJ1-1; CDR3 protein: CASSRGGDGPSGAFF; CDR3 DNA: TGTGCCAGCAGCCGGGGCGGTGACGGGCCAAGCGGGGCTTTCTTT
D gene: -; V gene: TRBV6-6; clone size: -; J gene: TRBJ2-3; CDR3 protein: CASSLRVDTQYF; CDR3 DNA: TGTGCCAGCAGCCTCCGGGTAGATACGCAGTATTTT
D gene: TRBD1; V gene: TRBV18; clone size: -; J gene: TRBJ1-1; CDR3 protein: CASSPWRTGVNTEAFF; CDR3 DNA: TGTGCCAGCTCACCATGGAGGACAGGAGTGAACACTGAAGCTTTCTTT
D gene: TRBD1; V gene: TRBV11-2; clone size: -; J gene: TRBJ2-7; CDR3 protein: CASSQDRVYEQYF; CDR3 DNA: TGTGCCAGCAGCCAAGACAGGGTTTACGAGCAGTACTTC
D gene: -; V gene: TRBV5-4; clone size: -; J gene: TRBJ1-1; CDR3 protein: CASSVTGNTEAFF; CDR3 DNA: TGTGCCAGCAGCGTGACAGGGAACACTGAAGCTTTCTTT
D gene: -; V gene: TRBV28; clone size: -; J gene: TRBJ2-3; CDR3 protein: CASSLRGLTSTDTQYF; CDR3 DNA: TGTGCCAGCAGTTTGAGGGGCCTCACCAGCACAGATACGCAGTATTTT
D gene: TRBD1; V gene: TRBV29-1; clone size: -; J gene: TRBJ2-5; CDR3 protein: CSVDVSGQGETQYF; CDR3 DNA: TGCAGCGTTGACGTCTCCGGACAGGGAGAGACCCAGTACTTC
D gene: -; V gene: TRBV6-1; clone size: -; J gene: TRBJ1-1; CDR3 protein: CASSESGSEAFF; CDR3 DNA: TGTGCCAGCAGTGAATCGGGCAGTGAAGCTTTCTTT
D gene: -; V gene: TRBV5-6; clone size: once; J gene: TRBJ1-4; CDR3 protein: CASSSASHRDEKLFF; CDR3 DNA: TGTGCCAGCAGCTCAGCATCACACAGGGATGAAAAACTGTTTTTT
D gene: TRBD1; V gene: TRBV19; clone size: once; J gene: TRBJ1-1; CDR3 protein: CASRGIGQGNTEAFF; CDR3 DNA: TGTGCCAGTAGAGGGATCGGACAGGGGAACACTGAAGCTTTCTTT
D gene: -; V gene: TRBV27; clone size: -; J gene: TRBJ1-5; CDR3 protein: CASSLYDGNSNQPQHF; CDR3 DNA: TGTGCCAGCAGTTTATATGACGGGAACAGCAATCAGCCCCAGCATTTT
D gene: TRBD1; V gene: TRBV7-2; clone size: -; J gene: TRBJ1-2; CDR3 protein: CASSLPGQGRHYGYTF; CDR3 DNA: TGTGCCAGCAGCTTACCCGGACAGGGGCGTCACTATGGCTACACCTTC
D gene: -; V gene: TRBV7-2; clone size: few; J gene: TRBJ1-2; CDR3 protein: CASSYSLGSGGDGYTF; CDR3 DNA: TGTGCCAGCAGCTATAGCCTGGGTTCAGGTGGTGATGGCTACACCTTC
D gene: -; V gene: TRBV12-3/TRBV12-4; clone size: once; J gene: TRBJ2-3; CDR3 protein: CASSLYPPDTQYF; CDR3 DNA: TGTGCCAGCAGTTTATACCCACCAGATACGCAGTATTTT
D gene: TRBD1; V gene: TRBV7-2; clone size: once; J gene: TRBJ1-3; CDR3 protein: CASSPGTGGNTIYF; CDR3 DNA: TGTGCCAGCAGCCCGGGGACAGGGGGGAACACCATATATTTT
D gene: TRBD1; V gene: TRBV28; clone size: -; J gene: TRBJ2-1; CDR3 protein: CVSQGAGGDYNEQFF; CDR3 DNA: TGTGTCTCTCAAGGGGCAGGGGGTGATTACAATGAGCAGTTCTTC
D gene: -; V gene: TRBV2; clone size: -; J gene: TRBJ1-2; CDR3 protein: CASSETGIYGYTF; CDR3 DNA: TGTGCCAGCAGTGAGACTGGGATCTATGGCTACACCTTC
D gene: -; V gene: TRBV7-9; clone size: -; J gene: TRBJ2-2; CDR3 protein: CASSFQANTGELFF; CDR3 DNA: TGTGCCAGCAGCTTCCAAGCGAACACCGGGGAGCTGTTTTTT
D gene: TRBD1; V gene: TRBV7-8; clone size: -; J gene: TRBJ1-1; CDR3 protein: CASSPGRPTGENTEAFF; CDR3 DNA: TGTGCCAGCAGCCCGGGCCGCCCGACAGGGGAGAACACTGAAGCTTTCTTT
D gene: -; V gene: TRBV5-4; clone size: -; J gene: TRBJ2-4; CDR3 protein: CASSLARGTENIQYF; CDR3 DNA: TGTGCCAGCAGCTTGGCCAGGGGCACGGAAAACATTCAGTACTTC
D gene: TRBD1; V gene: TRBV30; clone size: once; J gene: TRBJ1-6; CDR3 protein: CALQGAGNSPLHF; CDR3 DNA: TGTGCCTTACAGGGGGCGGGTAATTCACCCCTCCACTTT
D gene: -; V gene: TRBV5-6; clone size: -; J gene: TRBJ2-7; CDR3 protein: CASSTSRVYEQYF; CDR3 DNA: TGTGCCAGCAGCACCTCCAGGGTCTACGAGCAGTACTTC